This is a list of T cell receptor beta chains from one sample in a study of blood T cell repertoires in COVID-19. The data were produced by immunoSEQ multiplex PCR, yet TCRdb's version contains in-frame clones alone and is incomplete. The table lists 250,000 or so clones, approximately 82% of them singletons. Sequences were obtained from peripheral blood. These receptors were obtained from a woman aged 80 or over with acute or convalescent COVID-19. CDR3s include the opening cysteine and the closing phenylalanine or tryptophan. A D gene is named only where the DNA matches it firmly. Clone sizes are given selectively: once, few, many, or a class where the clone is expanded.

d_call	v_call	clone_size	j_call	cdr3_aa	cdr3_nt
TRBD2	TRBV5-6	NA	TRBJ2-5	CASSLGLAGVEETQYF	TGTGCCAGCAGCTTGGGACTAGCGGGAGTGGAAGAGACCCAGTACTTC
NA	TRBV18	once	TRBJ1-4	CASSPGTFEKLFF	TGTGCCAGCTCGCCCGGGACATTTGAAAAACTGTTTTTT
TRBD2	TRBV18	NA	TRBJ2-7	CASSPLADSSYEQYF	TGTGCCAGCTCACCCCTAGCGGATTCTTCCTACGAGCAGTACTTC
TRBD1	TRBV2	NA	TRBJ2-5	CASYHDRGNQETQYF	TGTGCCAGCTATCACGACAGGGGAAACCAAGAGACCCAGTACTTC
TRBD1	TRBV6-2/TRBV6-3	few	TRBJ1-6	CASSSDRGASPLHF	TGTGCCAGCAGTTCAGACAGGGGGGCTTCACCCCTCCACTTT
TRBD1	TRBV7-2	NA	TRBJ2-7	CASSRRQGDYEQYF	TGTGCCAGCAGCCGCCGACAGGGTGACTACGAGCAGTACTTC
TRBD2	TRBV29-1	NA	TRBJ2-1	CSVEGLAGNNEQFF	TGCAGCGTTGAAGGTCTAGCGGGAAACAATGAGCAGTTCTTC
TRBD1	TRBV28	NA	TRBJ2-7	CASRAWGQGSYEQYF	TGTGCCAGCAGAGCCTGGGGACAGGGATCCTACGAGCAGTACTTC
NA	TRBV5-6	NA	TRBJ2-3	CASSRAGGDTQYF	TGTGCCAGCTCACGGGCCGGGGGAGATACGCAGTATTTT
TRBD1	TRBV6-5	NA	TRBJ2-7	CASRPGQGSYEQYF	TGTGCCAGCAGACCGGGACAGGGCTCCTACGAGCAGTACTTC
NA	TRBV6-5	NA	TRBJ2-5	CASSYSVQGETQYF	TGTGCCAGCAGTTACTCGGTACAGGGAGAGACCCAGTACTTC
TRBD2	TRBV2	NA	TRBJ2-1	CASSAGNSGVYNEQFF	TGTGCCAGCAGTGCGGGTAATAGCGGGGTGTACAATGAGCAGTTCTTC
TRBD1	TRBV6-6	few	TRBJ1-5	CASSYSTGVVGQPQHF	TGTGCCAGCAGTTACTCGACAGGGGTCGTTGGTCAGCCCCAGCATTTT
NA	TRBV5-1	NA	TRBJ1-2	CASRVAGSVGGYTF	TGCGCCAGCAGAGTGGCGGGATCAGTCGGTGGCTACACCTTC
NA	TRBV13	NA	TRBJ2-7	CASSLGHRVYEQYF	TGTGCCAGCAGCTTAGGACACAGGGTCTACGAGCAGTACTTC
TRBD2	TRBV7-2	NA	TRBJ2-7	CASSLELGRLSYEQYF	TGTGCCAGCAGCTTAGAACTCGGGAGGCTTTCCTACGAGCAGTACTTC
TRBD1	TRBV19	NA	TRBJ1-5	CASSINRRRQGQGYSNQPQHF	TGTGCCAGTAGTATCAACCGCCGGCGACAGGGGCAGGGATATAGCAATCAGCCCCAGCATTTT
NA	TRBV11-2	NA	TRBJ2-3	CASSQTRSTDTQYF	TGTGCCAGCAGCCAGACACGTAGCACAGATACGCAGTATTTT
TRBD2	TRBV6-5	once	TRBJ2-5	CASQDRLAGGETQYF	TGTGCCAGCCAGGACCGACTAGCGGGAGGGGAGACCCAGTACTTC
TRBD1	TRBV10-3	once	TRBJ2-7	CAISVGRGKTYEQYF	TGTGCCATCAGTGTGGGCAGGGGGAAGACCTACGAGCAGTACTTC
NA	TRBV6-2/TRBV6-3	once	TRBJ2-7	CASSYEQLSSYEQYF	TGTGCCAGCAGTTACGAACAGTTGAGCTCCTACGAGCAGTACTTC
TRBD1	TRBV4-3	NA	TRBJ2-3	CASSQEWGTGLTDTQYF	TGCGCCAGCAGCCAAGAGTGGGGGACAGGGTTGACAGATACGCAGTATTTT
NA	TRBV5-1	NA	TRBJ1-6	CASSLQGSNSPLHF	TGCGCCAGCAGCTTGCAGGGCTCCAATTCACCCCTCCACTTT
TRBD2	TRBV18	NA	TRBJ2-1	CASSPASGGSYNEQFF	TGTGCCAGCTCACCAGCTAGCGGGGGCTCCTACAATGAGCAGTTCTTC
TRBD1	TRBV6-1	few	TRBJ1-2	CASSYKTGNYTF	TGTGCCAGCAGCTACAAGACAGGGAACTACACCTTC
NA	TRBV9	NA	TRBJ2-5	CASSVGGIQETQYF	TGTGCCAGCAGCGTAGGTGGCATTCAAGAGACCCAGTACTTC
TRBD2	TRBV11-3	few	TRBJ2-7	CASSKTSGSGEQYF	TGTGCCAGCAGCAAGACTAGCGGGAGTGGGGAGCAGTACTTC
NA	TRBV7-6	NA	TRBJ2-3	CASSLGRTRVDTQYF	TGTGCCAGCAGCTTAGGGCGGACTCGTGTAGATACGCAGTATTTT
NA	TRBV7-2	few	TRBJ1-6	CASSLGGDSPLHF	TGTGCCAGCAGCTTAGGGGGAGATTCACCCCTCCACTTT
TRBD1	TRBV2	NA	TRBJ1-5	CASNRQGGNQPQHF	TGTGCCAGCAATAGACAGGGTGGCAATCAGCCCCAGCATTTT
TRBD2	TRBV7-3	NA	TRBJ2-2	CASRAAGGAFNAGELFF	TGTGCCAGCAGGGCAGCGGGAGGGGCCTTTAATGCCGGGGAGCTGTTTTTT
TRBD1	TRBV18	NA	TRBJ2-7	CASSIGTGASYEQYF	TGTGCCAGCTCAATCGGGACAGGCGCATCCTACGAGCAGTACTTC
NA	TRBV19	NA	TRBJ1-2	CASSMGRYYGYTF	TGTGCCAGTAGTATGGGCAGATACTATGGCTACACCTTC
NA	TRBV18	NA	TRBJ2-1	CASSPQSLYNEQFF	TGTGCCAGCTCACCACAAAGCCTATACAATGAGCAGTTCTTC
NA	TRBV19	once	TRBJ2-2	CASSWDSYTGELFF	TGTGCCAGTAGCTGGGACTCCTACACCGGGGAGCTGTTTTTT
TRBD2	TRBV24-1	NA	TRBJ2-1	CATSDLTSGKRNEQFF	TGTGCCACCAGTGATTTGACTAGCGGGAAGCGGAATGAGCAGTTCTTC
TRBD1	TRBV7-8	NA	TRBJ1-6	CASSLASTLTGYYNSPLHF	TGTGCCAGCAGCTTAGCCTCTACATTGACAGGGTACTATAATTCACCCCTCCACTTT
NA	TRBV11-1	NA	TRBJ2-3	CASSLAPGDTQYF	TGTGCCAGCAGCTTAGCCCCGGGAGATACGCAGTATTTT
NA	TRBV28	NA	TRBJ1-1	CASSSGTKNTEAFF	TGTGCCAGCAGCTCGGGGACAAAGAACACTGAAGCTTTCTTT
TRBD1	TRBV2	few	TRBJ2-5	CASSYRGQETQYF	TGTGCCAGCAGTTACAGGGGCCAAGAGACCCAGTACTTC
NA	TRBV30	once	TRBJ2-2	CAFKIGQHTGELFF	TGTGCCTTCAAAATAGGACAGCACACCGGGGAGCTGTTTTTT
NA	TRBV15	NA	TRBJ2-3	CATTTGPLSTDTQYF	TGTGCCACCACTACAGGGCCCCTTAGCACAGATACGCAGTATTTT
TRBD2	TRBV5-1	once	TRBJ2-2	CASSFDWTSDTGELFF	TGCGCCAGCAGCTTTGATTGGACTAGCGACACCGGGGAGCTGTTTTTT
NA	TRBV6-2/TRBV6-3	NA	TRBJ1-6	CASRYVTGDNSPLHF	TGTGCCAGCAGATACGTTACCGGTGATAATTCACCCCTCCACTTT
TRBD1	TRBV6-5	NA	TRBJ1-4	CASSYYGTGNEKLFF	TGTGCCAGCAGTTACTACGGGACAGGGAATGAAAAACTGTTTTTT
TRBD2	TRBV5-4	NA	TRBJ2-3	CASSLGFAGAGDTQYF	TGTGCCAGCAGCTTGGGTTTCGCGGGAGCCGGAGATACGCAGTATTTT
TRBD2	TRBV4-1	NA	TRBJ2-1	CASSRTSGGSMYNEQFF	TGCGCCAGCAGCCGGACTAGCGGGGGGTCTATGTACAATGAGCAGTTCTTC
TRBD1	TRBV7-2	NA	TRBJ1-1	CASSSTGQTNPLNTEAFF	TGTGCCAGCAGCTCCACGGGACAGACTAACCCTCTGAACACTGAAGCTTTCTTT
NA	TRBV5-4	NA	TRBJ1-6	CASSLWAGYNSPLHF	TGTGCCAGCAGCTTATGGGCAGGGTATAATTCACCCCTCCACTTT
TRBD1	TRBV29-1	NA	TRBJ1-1	CSVIPSHRGNTEAFF	TGCAGCGTGATCCCTAGTCACAGGGGAAACACTGAAGCTTTCTTT
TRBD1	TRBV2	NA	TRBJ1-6	CASTDRGSSSPLHF	TGTGCCAGCACCGACAGGGGATCTTCTTCACCCCTCCACTTT
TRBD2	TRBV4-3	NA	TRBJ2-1	CASSQPTVAGARNEQFF	TGCGCCAGCAGCCAGCCTACTGTAGCGGGAGCGAGGAATGAGCAGTTCTTC
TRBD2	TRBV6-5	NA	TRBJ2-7	CASRSGKAYEQYF	TGTGCCAGCAGGAGCGGGAAGGCTTACGAGCAGTACTTC
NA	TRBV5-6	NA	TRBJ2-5	CASSLRGSETQYF	TGTGCCAGCAGCTTGAGAGGGTCCGAGACCCAGTACTTC
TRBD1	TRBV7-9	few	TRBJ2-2	CASSLDTGTGRDGELFF	TGTGCCAGCAGCTTAGACACCGGGACAGGGCGCGACGGGGAGCTGTTTTTT
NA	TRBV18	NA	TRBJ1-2	CASSPSQPNYGYTF	TGTGCCAGCTCACCTTCACAGCCCAACTATGGCTACACCTTC
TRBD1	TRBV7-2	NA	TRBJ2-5	CASSADRGRETQYF	TGTGCCAGCAGCGCTGACAGGGGACGGGAGACCCAGTACTTC
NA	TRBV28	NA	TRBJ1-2	CASSSTEYGYTF	TGTGCCAGCAGTTCGACAGAGTATGGCTACACCTTC
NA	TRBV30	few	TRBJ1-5	CAWSTVSRRGNQPQHF	TGTGCCTGGTCGACGGTCTCGAGGCGCGGCAATCAGCCCCAGCATTTT
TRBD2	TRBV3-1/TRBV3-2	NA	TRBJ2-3	CASSQATSGRVKDTQYF	TGTGCCAGCAGCCAGGCTACCAGCGGGAGGGTGAAAGATACGCAGTATTTT